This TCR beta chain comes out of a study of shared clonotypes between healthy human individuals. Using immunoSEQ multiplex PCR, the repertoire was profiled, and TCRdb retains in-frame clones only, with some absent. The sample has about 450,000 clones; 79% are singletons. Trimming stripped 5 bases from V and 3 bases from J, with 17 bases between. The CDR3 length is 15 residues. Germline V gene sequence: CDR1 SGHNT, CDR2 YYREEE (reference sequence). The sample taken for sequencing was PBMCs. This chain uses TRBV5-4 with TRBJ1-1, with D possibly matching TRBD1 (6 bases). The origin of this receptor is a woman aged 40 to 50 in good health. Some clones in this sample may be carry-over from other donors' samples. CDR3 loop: CASSPLQGWDTEAFF. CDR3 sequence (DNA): TGTGCCAGCAGTCCCTTACAGGGCTGGGACACTGAAGCTTTCTTT.